Shown below are 25 T cell receptor beta chains from a single sample sequenced in a study of blood T cell repertoires in COVID-19. TCRdb's table, derived via immunoSEQ multiplex PCR, lists solely in-frame clones and lacks some. This sample yields 250,000 to 350,000 clones, of which 70% to 90% are seen a single time; roughly 0.87% belongs to the top ten. The sample was peripheral blood. These receptors all stem from a human donor with COVID-19, enrolled during active disease. The donor label of this sample is uncertain.

The chain combines TRBV28 with TRBJ1-1, with D possibly being TRBD1 (5 bases). The ends were cut back, 2 bases at V and 0 bases at J, with 10 bases in the middle. The CDR3 covers 15 residues. Germline CDR1 and CDR2: MDHEN and SYDVKM. CDR3 bases: TGTGCCAGCAGTTTAGTAGACAGAGTGAACACTGAAGCTTTCTTT. It encodes CASSLVDRVNTEAFF.

The V call is TRBV19, the J call TRBJ1-5; a possible D gene is TRBD1 (6 bases). V was pared by 5 bases and J by 2 bases, with 16 bases between. Germline CDR1 LNHDA, CDR2 SQIVND (reference sequence). CDR3 length equals 16 residues. In nucleotides, the CDR3 is TGTGCCAGTAGTTCCTCACAGGGCTTGGGCAATCAGCCCCAGCATTTT. Translated: CASSSSQGLGNQPQHF.

The V call is TRBV29-1, the J call TRBJ1-1; no clear D gene. Germline V gene sequence: CDR1 SQVTM, CDR2 ANQGSEA. With 1 base removed from V and 11 bases from J, the gap between germline ends came to 14 bases. There are 12 residues in the CDR3. DNA of the CDR3: TGCAGCGTTGAAGTGGGAGAAGGGAGGGCTTTCTTT. Translating it yields CSVEVGEGRAFF.

The CDR3 reads CASSWRRADTEAFF. CDR3 nucleotide sequence: TGTGCCAGCAGCTGGCGGAGGGCGGACACTGAAGCTTTCTTT. The V call is TRBV7-2, the J call TRBJ1-1; D remains unclear. Deletions cut 4 bases from V and 3 bases from J, with 12 bases between. The germline V gene has CDR1 SGHTA and CDR2 FQGNSA. The CDR3 contains 14 residues.

This chain connects TRBV7-9 to TRBJ2-3, with 12 bases matching TRBD2. This CDR3 spans 16 amino acids. Germline assignment: CDR1 SEHNR and CDR2 FQNEAQ (reference sequence). The V segment lost 5 bases and the J segment 2 bases; nucleotides outside the gene matches: 5. The CDR3 is CASSLGLAGLTDTQYF. The CDR3 nucleotides are TGTGCCAGCAGCCTAGGACTAGCGGGGCTCACAGATACGCAGTATTTT.

The chain couples TRBV5-1 to TRBJ2-5, with TRBD2 matching 11 bases. CDR3 size: 16 residues. Per germline, CDR1 SGHRS and CDR2 YFSETQ. Unmatched junction bases numbered 10, after V lost 4 bases and J lost 5 bases. This CDR3 reads CASSLGLAGLQETQYF. In nucleotides, the CDR3 is TGCGCCAGCAGCCTAGGACTAGCGGGTTTGCAGGAGACCCAGTACTTC.

This rearrangement joins TRBV7-2 to TRBJ1-1, with D perhaps TRBD1 (5 bases). The germline V gene encodes CDR1 SGHTA and CDR2 FQGNSA. This CDR3 region has 17 residues. V was pared by 2 bases and J by 1 base, with 17 bases between. CDR3 loop: CASSLLASGVGNTEAFF. The CDR3 DNA sequence: TGTGCCAGCAGCTTACTAGCCTCGGGGGTTGGGAACACTGAAGCTTTCTTT.

V is TRBV7-2 and J is TRBJ1-6; the D gene is possibly TRBD1 (6 bases). Per germline, CDR1 SGHTA and CDR2 FQGNSA. Trimming took 2 bases from V and 6 from J, leaving 14 bases between them. This CDR3 is 16 amino acids long. The CDR3 region is CASSLLPGRGNSPLHF. CDR3 coding DNA: TGTGCCAGCAGCTTATTGCCGGGCAGGGGTAATTCACCCCTCCACTTT.

This sequence joins TRBV19 and TRBJ2-7; 10 bases match TRBD1. J lost 6 bases, V lost 10 bases, and 9 bases had no gene match. This CDR3 region has 13 residues. CDR1 is LNHDA, CDR2 SQIVND, per germline (reference sequence). CDR3 amino acids: CATSGTGVGEQYF. As DNA, the CDR3 is TGTGCCACCTCCGGGACAGGGGTCGGCGAGCAGTACTTC. The full variable domain, rest sourced from reference TRBV19 and TRBJ2-7, is DGGITQSPKYLFRKEGQNVTLSCEQNLNHDAMYWYRQDPGQGLRLIYYSQIVNDFQKGDIAEGYSVSREKKESFPLTVTSAQKNPTAFYLCATSGTGVGEQYFGPGTRLTVT.

V gene TRBV28 combines with J gene TRBJ1-5; the D gene is possibly TRBD1 (6 bases). The germline V gene has CDR1 MDHEN and CDR2 SYDVKM. V lost 4 bases to trimming and J lost 4 bases, with 11 bases between them. This CDR3 has 14 amino acids. The CDR3 DNA follows: TGTGCCAGCAGTTCGATTCAGGGGAATCAGCCCCAGCATTTT. Translated: CASSSIQGNQPQHF.

The chain recombines TRBV3-1 (or the pseudogene TRBV3-2) with TRBJ2-5; D is possibly TRBD1 (5 bases). This CDR3 region has 15 residues. V was shortened by 0 bases and J by 2 bases, with 10 bases between the two germline ends. The germline V gene has CDR1 LGHDT and CDR2 YNNKEL (reference sequence). This CDR3 is CASSQDPTEQETQYF. CDR3 DNA sequence: TGTGCCAGCAGCCAAGACCCGACAGAACAAGAGACCCAGTACTTC.

This clone was detected once. This rearrangement joins TRBV6-5 to TRBJ2-5; TRBD1 is a possible D gene (6 bases). This CDR3 has 15 residues. In germline, CDR1 is MNHEY, CDR2 SVGAGI. V lost 2 bases and J 2 bases, leaving 12 bases between the germline ends. CDR3 nucleotide sequence: TGTGCCAGCAGTTACACCTCCAGGGGTCAAGAGACCCAGTACTTC. Translation: CASSYTSRGQETQYF.

This clone was counted a single time. The chain combines TRBV29-1 with TRBJ2-3; 8 bases fit TRBD2. Trimming cost V 3 bases and J 6 bases; bases outside gene matches: 5. From germline, CDR1 is SQVTM and CDR2 ANQGSEA. The CDR3 sequence is 13 residues long. CDR3 in amino acids: CSVDEAGVDTQYF. In nucleotides, the CDR3 is TGCAGCGTTGATGAAGCGGGAGTTGATACGCAGTATTTT.

V and J are TRBV28 and TRBJ2-5; the match to TRBD2 covers 7 bases. The ends lost 6 bases at V and 5 bases at J; junction bases unmatched: 12. The CDR3 loop spans 15 amino acids. Germline CDR1 is MDHEN and CDR2 is SYDVKM. The CDR3 DNA is TGTGCCAGCAGCCTTCACCTGGGAGGGATTGAGACCCAGTACTTC. Protein: CASSLHLGGIETQYF.

This clone was found a few times. This chain joins TRBV4-1 and TRBJ2-7; 9 bases are shared with TRBD2. Per the germline V gene, CDR1 is MGHRA and CDR2 is YSYEKL. The V and J ends lost 1 base and 1 base, in that order; junction bases with no gene match: 2. This CDR3 has 15 amino acids. CDR3 sequence: CASSQGLAASYEQYF. For the CDR3, the DNA is TGCGCCAGCAGCCAAGGACTAGCGGCTTCCTACGAGCAGTACTTC.

The genes are TRBV29-1 and TRBJ1-1; D remains ambiguous. V lost 4 bases and J 6 bases, leaving 12 bases between the germline ends. The CDR3 is 12 amino acids. Germline V gene data show CDR1 as SQVTM and CDR2 as ANQGSEA. DNA for the CDR3: TGCAGCGTTGTAACAGCAGGTTCTGAAGCTTTCTTT. Translated, it gives CSVVTAGSEAFF.

J is TRBJ1-3 and V is TRBV6-6; D not certain. The CDR3 is made up of 11 amino acids. Deletions cut 7 bases from V and 7 bases from J, with 8 bases between. CDR1 and CDR2 (germline): MNHNY, SVGAGI (reference sequence). The CDR3 region is CASTLVNTIYF. The CDR3 DNA is TGTGCCAGCACCCTTGTGAACACCATATATTTT.

The rearrangement uses TRBV27 and TRBJ2-2, with D tentatively TRBD2 (6 bases). CDR3 length equals 16 residues. V lost 2 bases to trimming and J lost 4 bases, with 14 bases between them. Germline V lookup: CDR1 MNHEY, CDR2 SMNVEV (reference sequence). CDR3 protein: CASSLDPGAGTGELFF. The CDR3 nucleotides are TGTGCCAGCAGTTTAGACCCGGGAGCGGGCACCGGGGAGCTGTTTTTT.

The rearrangement uses TRBV4-1 and TRBJ1-4; 8 bases agree with TRBD1. Unmatched junction bases numbered 8, after V lost 6 bases and J lost 8 bases. The CDR3 is 14 residues long. CDR1 is MGHRA, CDR2 YSYEKL, per germline. In DNA form, the CDR3 reads TGCGCCAGCAGTCGCGGACAGGGAGGAGAAAAACTGTTTTTT. Protein: CASSRGQGGEKLFF.

The J gene is TRBJ2-2, the V gene TRBV3-1 (or the pseudogene TRBV3-2), with D uncertain. Germline V gene data show CDR1 as LGHDT and CDR2 as YNNKEL (reference sequence). The CDR3 totals 14 residues. V lost 0 bases to trimming and J lost 6 bases, with 8 bases between them. The CDR3 DNA reads as TGTGCCAGCAGCCAAGATAGGCTAGCCGGGGAGCTGTTTTTT. Amino acid sequence: CASSQDRLAGELFF.

Comments on this clone: At one end, the junction sequence differs from germline, possibly due to a read error. The CDR3 reads CASREVGGRSEKLFF. Written as DNA, the CDR3 is TGTGCCAGCAGGGAAGTGGGAGGGAGGAGTGAAAAACTGTTTTTT. The chain carries TRBV2 and TRBJ1-4; D is ambiguous. The CDR3 has 15 residues. Germline V gives CDR1 SNHLY, CDR2 FYNNEI.

This chain uses TRBV6-1 with TRBJ2-6, with no clear D. This CDR3 has 14 residues. CDR1 is MNHNS and CDR2 is SASEGT in the germline V gene. The V end lost 8 bases, the J end lost 0 bases, and 8 bases lay between the germline ends. The CDR3 nucleotides read TGTGCCAGCGACTGGAGCTCTGGGGCCAACGTCCTGACTTTC. Its protein is CASDWSSGANVLTF.

This chain joins TRBV7-2 and TRBJ2-2; TRBD2 matches 9 bases. Germline CDR1 and CDR2: SGHTA and FQGNSA. The CDR3 consists of 16 residues. V lost 5 bases and J lost 3; bases outside the gene matches: 7. The CDR3 DNA follows: TGTGCCAGCAGCCCGATAGCGGGAGAGGACACCGGGGAGCTGTTTTTT. Residues: CASSPIAGEDTGELFF.

The V and J genes are TRBV9 and TRBJ2-1; 9 nucleotides line up with TRBD2. This CDR3 contains 14 residues. V lost 5 bases and J lost 7; bases outside the gene matches: 7. CDR1 is SGDLS and CDR2 is YYNGEE in the germline V gene. The CDR3 region is CASSAGGPVNEQFF. The CDR3 nucleotides are TGTGCCAGCAGTGCGGGAGGGCCAGTGAATGAGCAGTTCTTC.

The J gene is TRBJ2-3, the V gene TRBV2; weak D call: TRBD1 (5 bases). In germline, CDR1 is SNHLY, CDR2 FYNNEI. This CDR3 contains 14 residues. Trimming cost V 4 bases and J 7 bases, with 15 bases left between them. The CDR3 DNA follows: TGTGCCAGCAGTGGGGGCTACCTCCCAAATACGCAGTATTTT. Translation gives CASSGGYLPNTQYF.